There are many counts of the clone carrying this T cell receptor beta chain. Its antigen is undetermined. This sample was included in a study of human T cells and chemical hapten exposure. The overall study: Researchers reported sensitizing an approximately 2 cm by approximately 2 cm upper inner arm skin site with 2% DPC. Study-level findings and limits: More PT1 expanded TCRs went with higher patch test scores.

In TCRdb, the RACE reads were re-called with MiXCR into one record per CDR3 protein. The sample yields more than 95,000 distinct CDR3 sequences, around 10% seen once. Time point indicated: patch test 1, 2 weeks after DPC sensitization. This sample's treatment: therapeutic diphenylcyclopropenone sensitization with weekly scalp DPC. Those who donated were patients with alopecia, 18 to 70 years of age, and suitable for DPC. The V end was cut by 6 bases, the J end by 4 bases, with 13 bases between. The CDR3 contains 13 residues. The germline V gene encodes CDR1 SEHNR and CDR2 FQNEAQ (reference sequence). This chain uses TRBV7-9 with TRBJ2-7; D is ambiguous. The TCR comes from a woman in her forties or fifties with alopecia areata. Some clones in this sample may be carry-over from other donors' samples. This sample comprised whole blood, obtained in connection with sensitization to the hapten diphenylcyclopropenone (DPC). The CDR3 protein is CASRAGIDYEQYF. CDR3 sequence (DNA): TGTGCCAGCAGAGCAGGTATCGATTACGAGCAGTACTTC.